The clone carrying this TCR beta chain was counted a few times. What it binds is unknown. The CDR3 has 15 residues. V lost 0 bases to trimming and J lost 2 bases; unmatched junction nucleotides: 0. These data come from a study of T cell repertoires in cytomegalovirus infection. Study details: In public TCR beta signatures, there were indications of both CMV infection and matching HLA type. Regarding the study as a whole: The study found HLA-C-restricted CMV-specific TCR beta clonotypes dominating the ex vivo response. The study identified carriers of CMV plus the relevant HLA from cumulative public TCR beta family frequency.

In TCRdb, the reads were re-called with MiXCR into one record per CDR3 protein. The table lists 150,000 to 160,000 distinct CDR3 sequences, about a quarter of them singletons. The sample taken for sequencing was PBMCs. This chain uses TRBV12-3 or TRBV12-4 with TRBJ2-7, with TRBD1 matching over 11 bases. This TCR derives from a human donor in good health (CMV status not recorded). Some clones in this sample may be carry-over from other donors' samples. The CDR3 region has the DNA TGTGCCAGCAGTTTAGCGGGACAGGGGGCCTACGAGCAGTACTTC. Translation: CASSLAGQGAYEQYF.